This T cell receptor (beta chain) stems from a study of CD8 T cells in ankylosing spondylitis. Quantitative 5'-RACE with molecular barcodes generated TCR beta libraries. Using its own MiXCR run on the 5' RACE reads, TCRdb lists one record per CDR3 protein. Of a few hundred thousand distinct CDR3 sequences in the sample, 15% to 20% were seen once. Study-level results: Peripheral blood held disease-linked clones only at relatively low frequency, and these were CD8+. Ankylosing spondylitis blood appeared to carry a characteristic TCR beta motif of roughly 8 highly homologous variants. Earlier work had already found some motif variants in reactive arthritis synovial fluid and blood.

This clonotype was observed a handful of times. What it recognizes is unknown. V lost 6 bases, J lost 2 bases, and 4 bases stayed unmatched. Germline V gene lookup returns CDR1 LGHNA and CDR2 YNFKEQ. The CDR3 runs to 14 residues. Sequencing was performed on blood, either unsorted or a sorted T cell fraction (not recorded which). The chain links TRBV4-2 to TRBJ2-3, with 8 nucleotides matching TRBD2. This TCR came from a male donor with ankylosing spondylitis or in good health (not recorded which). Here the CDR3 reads CASSGAGATDTQYF. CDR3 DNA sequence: TGTGCCAGCAGTGGAGCGGGGGCCACAGATACGCAGTATTTT.